The 16 T cell receptor beta chains below were found in one sample sequenced in a study of technical replicates of blood from a handful of donors. Measured with immunoSEQ multiplex PCR; TCRdb has only the in-frame clones, and not every one. The sample has about 100,000 clones; 85% to 95% are singletons. Sequencing used T cells isolated from PBMCs. All receptors derive from a human donor in good health.

The chain is built from TRBV21-1 and TRBJ2-1; the D call of TRBD2 is as the table states it, not checked on the DNA. TRBV21-1 is described as a pseudogene. The CDR3 contains 19 residues. CDR3 in DNA: TGTGCCAGCAGCAAAACTAGCGGGTGTCGATTGGGCTCCTACAATGAGCAGTTCTTC. Amino acid sequence: CASSKTSGCRLGSYNEQFF.

The V and J genes are TRBV5-1 and TRBJ1-2; 7 bases are a match to TRBD1. Germline lookup yields CDR1 SGHRS and CDR2 YFSETQ. The CDR3 is 15 residues long. V lost 1 base to trimming and J lost 6 bases; unmatched junction nucleotides: 9. Written as DNA, the CDR3 is TGCGCCAGCAGCTTGAGCGGACAGGCCCTAGATGGCTACACCTTC. This gives the protein CASSLSGQALDGYTF.

This sequence joins TRBV7-8 and TRBJ1-2; the D is unclear. CDR1 is SGHVS, CDR2 FQNEAQ, per germline. V was shortened by 4 bases and J by 4 bases, with 10 bases between the two germline ends. CDR3 length equals 13 residues. The CDR3 DNA follows: TGTGCCAGCAGCTACGAGGGAGTCTATGGCTACACCTTC. It is translated as CASSYEGVYGYTF.

This rearrangement joins TRBV5-4 to TRBJ2-3; 9 bases line up with TRBD1. V lost 4 bases to trimming and J lost 4 bases; unmatched junction nucleotides: 7. Germline loops: CDR1 SGHNT, CDR2 YYREEE (reference sequence). CDR3 length: 15 residues. The CDR3 DNA sequence: TGTGCCAGCAGCAAGGACAGGGGAAGCGCAGATACGCAGTATTTT. Translation gives CASSKDRGSADTQYF.

The rearrangement uses TRBV29-1 and TRBJ2-5, with a tentative D call TRBD1 (6 bases). This CDR3 is built from 16 residues. From germline, CDR1 is SQVTM and CDR2 ANQGSEA. V lost 0 bases and J lost 2, with 16 bases in between. CDR3 protein: CSVEDVRTGQQETQYF. In nucleotides, the CDR3 is TGCAGCGTTGAAGATGTAAGAACAGGGCAACAAGAGACCCAGTACTTC.

The chain carries TRBV19 and TRBJ1-1, with 7 positions matching TRBD1. The CDR3 is 14 amino acids. Per germline, CDR1 LNHDA and CDR2 SQIVND (reference sequence). J gave up 3 bases and V 3 bases, and 4 bases lay outside the gene matches. DNA of the CDR3: TGTGCCAGTAGTATGACAGGGTTATACACTGAAGCTTTCTTT. This gives the protein CASSMTGLYTEAFF. Based on the CDR3 plus reference TRBV19 and TRBJ1-1, the full variable domain is DGGITQSPKYLFRKEGQNVTLSCEQNLNHDAMYWYRQDPGQGLRLIYYSQIVNDFQKGDIAEGYSVSREKKESFPLTVTSAQKNPTAFYLCASSMTGLYTEAFFGQGTRLTVV.

The chain carries TRBV6-5 and TRBJ1-1; TRBD1 might be the D (5 bases). This CDR3 is built from 15 residues. V was pared by 5 bases and J by 5 bases, with 18 bases between. Per germline, CDR1 MNHEY and CDR2 SVGAGI. The CDR3: CASSTPRGEVTEAFF. The DNA of the CDR3 is TGTGCCAGCAGTACCCCAAGGGGCGAAGTGACTGAAGCTTTCTTT.

V is TRBV29-1 and J is TRBJ2-7; 7 nucleotides agree with TRBD2. After removal of 0 bases from V and 7 bases from J, the junction contained 9 bases not matched to a gene. The CDR3 totals 14 residues. The germline gives CDR1 SQVTM, CDR2 ANQGSEA. The CDR3 protein is CSVEDRIGRAEQYF. CDR3 DNA sequence: TGCAGCGTTGAAGATCGCATAGGGAGGGCAGAGCAGTACTTC.

The chain uses TRBV19 and TRBJ2-2, with 9 bases that match TRBD1. CDR1 and CDR2 from the germline V gene are LNHDA and SQIVND (reference sequence). This CDR3 comprises 15 residues. J gave up 3 bases and V 7 bases, and 6 bases lay outside the gene matches. The CDR3 DNA reads TGTGCCAGTACCCGACGGGACAGGGACACCGGGGAGCTGTTTTTT. Protein product: CASTRRDRDTGELFF.

This clone was detected once. CDR3 DNA: TGTGCCTGGGGCCCGGGACTTTATGGCTACACCTTC. As protein: CAWGPGLYGYTF. The rearrangement uses TRBV30 and TRBJ1-2; the D gene is possibly TRBD1 (5 bases). V lost 5 bases and J lost 5, with 12 bases in between. Germline CDR1 and CDR2: GTSNPN and SVGIG (reference sequence). CDR3 length equals 12 residues.

This clone was detected once. The chain combines TRBV29-1 with TRBJ1-5; perhaps TRBD1 as D (5 bases). Germline assignment: CDR1 SQVTM and CDR2 ANQGSEA. The CDR3 loop spans 13 amino acids. The V end lost 1 base, the J end lost 5 bases, and 9 bases lay between the germline ends. The CDR3 DNA is TGCAGCGTTGAAGTCAGGGAGGATCAGCCCCAGCATTTT. Translated: CSVEVREDQPQHF.

The chain uses TRBV5-8 and TRBJ2-1; the D is unclear. V was trimmed by 0 bases and J by 9 bases, leaving 7 bases between them. The CDR3 has 12 residues. Germline V gene sequence: CDR1 SGHTS, CDR2 YDEGEE. The CDR3 DNA reads TGTGCCAGCAGCTTGGCATATAGTGAGCAGTTCTTC. It translates to CASSLAYSEQFF.

The V gene is TRBV27, the J gene TRBJ2-1; 14 bases map to TRBD2. Germline lookup yields CDR1 MNHEY and CDR2 SMNVEV (reference sequence). V gave up 3 bases and J gave up 15 bases; unmatched junction bases: 4. This CDR3 comprises 13 residues. This CDR3 is CASSLGLAGAMFF. The DNA of the CDR3 is TGTGCCAGCAGTTTGGGACTAGCGGGAGCCATGTTCTTC.

CDR3 nucleotides: TGTGCCAGCAGCGAGGCGAACACTGAAGCTTTCTTT. Encoded protein: CASSEANTEAFF. This chain uses TRBV6-5 with TRBJ1-1, with unresolved D. The V end was cut by 6 bases, the J end by 1 base, with 6 bases between. The length of the CDR3 is 12 residues. Germline V gene data show CDR1 as MNHEY and CDR2 as SVGAGI.

The rearrangement uses TRBV28 and TRBJ1-1; no reliable D call. The CDR3 is 11 amino acids. The V end was cut by 6 bases, the J end by 3 bases, with 5 bases between. Germline CDR1 and CDR2: MDHEN and SYDVKM. This CDR3 reads CASSGYTEAFF. The DNA of the CDR3 is TGTGCCAGCAGCGGTTACACTGAAGCTTTCTTT.

The V and J genes are TRBV18 and TRBJ2-5, with 12 bases fitting TRBD2. CDR3 length equals 16 residues. Germline CDR1 KGHSH, CDR2 LQKENI. After removal of 2 bases from V and 3 bases from J, the junction contained 4 bases not matched to a gene. The CDR3 DNA sequence: TGTGCCAGCTCACCAGGGACTAGCGGGTGGGAAGAGACCCAGTACTTC. Translating it yields CASSPGTSGWEETQYF.